The clone carrying this TCR beta chain was recorded at least ten times. The antigen is not known. TCRdb processed the reads anew with MiXCR; each CDR3 protein has one entry. The repertoire consists of some 350,000 distinct CDR3 sequences, with around a sixth occurring once and the leading ten covering around 10%. These data come from a study of T cell repertoires in cytomegalovirus infection. Study as a whole: An indication of both CMV infection and matching HLA type came from public TCR beta signatures. Findings and limits, study-wide: Cumulative public TCR beta family frequency identified carriers of CMV plus the relevant HLA.

Trimming cost V 0 bases and J 6 bases; bases outside gene matches: 7. There are 17 residues in the CDR3. Looked up from germline, CDR1 is MDHEN and CDR2 is SYDVKM. The sequence derives from a human donor in good health (CMV status not recorded). Some clones in this sample may be carry-over from other donors' samples. The rearrangement uses TRBV28 and TRBJ2-2, with TRBD1 matching over 10 bases. Source material: PBMCs. The CDR3 loop reads CASSLWDLTGGPGELFF. CDR3 nucleotides: TGTGCCAGCAGTTTATGGGACCTGACAGGGGGCCCCGGGGAGCTGTTTTTT.